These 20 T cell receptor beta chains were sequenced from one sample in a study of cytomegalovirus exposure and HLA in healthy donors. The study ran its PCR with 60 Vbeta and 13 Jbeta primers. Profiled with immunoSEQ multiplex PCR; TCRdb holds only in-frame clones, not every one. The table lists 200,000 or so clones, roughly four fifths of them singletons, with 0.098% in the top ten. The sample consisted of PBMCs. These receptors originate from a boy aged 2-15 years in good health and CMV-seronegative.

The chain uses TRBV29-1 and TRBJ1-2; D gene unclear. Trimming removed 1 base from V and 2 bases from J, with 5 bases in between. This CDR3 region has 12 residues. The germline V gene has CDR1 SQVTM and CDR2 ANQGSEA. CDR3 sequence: CSVEVRNYGYTF. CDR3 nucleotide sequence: TGCAGCGTTGAAGTCAGAAACTATGGCTACACCTTC.

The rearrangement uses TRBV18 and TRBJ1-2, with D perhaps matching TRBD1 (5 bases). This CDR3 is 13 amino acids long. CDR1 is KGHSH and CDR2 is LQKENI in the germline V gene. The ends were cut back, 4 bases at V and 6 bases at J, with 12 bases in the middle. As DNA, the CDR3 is TGTGCCAGCTCACAGCAAGGGGCCCATGGCTACACCTTC. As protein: CASSQQGAHGYTF.

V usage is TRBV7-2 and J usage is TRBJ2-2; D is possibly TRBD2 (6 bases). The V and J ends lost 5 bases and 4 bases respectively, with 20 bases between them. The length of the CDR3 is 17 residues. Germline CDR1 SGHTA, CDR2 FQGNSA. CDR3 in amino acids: CASSRRLAGMGTGELFF. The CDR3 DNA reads TGTGCCAGCAGCCGACGTCTGGCGGGGATGGGCACCGGGGAGCTGTTTTTT. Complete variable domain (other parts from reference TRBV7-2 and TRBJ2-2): GAGVSQSPSNKVTEKGKDVELRCDPISGHTALYWYRQSLGQGLEFLIYFQGNSAPDKSGLPSDRFSAERTGGSVSTLTIQRTQQEDSAVYLCASSRRLAGMGTGELFFGEGSRLTVL.

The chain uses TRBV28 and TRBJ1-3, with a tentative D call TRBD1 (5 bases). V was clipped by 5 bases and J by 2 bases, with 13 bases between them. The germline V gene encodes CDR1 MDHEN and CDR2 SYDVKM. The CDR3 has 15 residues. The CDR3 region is CASSLPRVAGNTIYF. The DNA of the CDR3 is TGTGCCAGCAGTCTGCCCAGGGTGGCTGGAAACACCATATATTTT.

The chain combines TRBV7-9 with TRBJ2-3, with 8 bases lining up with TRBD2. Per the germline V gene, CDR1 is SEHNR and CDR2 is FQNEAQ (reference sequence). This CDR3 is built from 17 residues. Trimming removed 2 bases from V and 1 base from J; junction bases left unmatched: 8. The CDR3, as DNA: TGTGCCAGCAGCTTAATACCTACTAGCGGAGGCACAGATACGCAGTATTTT. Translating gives CASSLIPTSGGTDTQYF.

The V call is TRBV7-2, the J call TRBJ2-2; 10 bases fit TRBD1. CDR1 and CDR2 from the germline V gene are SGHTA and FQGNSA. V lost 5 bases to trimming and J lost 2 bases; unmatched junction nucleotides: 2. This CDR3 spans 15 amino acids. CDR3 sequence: CASSRDRGNTGELFF. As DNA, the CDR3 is TGTGCCAGCAGCCGGGACAGGGGTAACACCGGGGAGCTGTTTTTT.

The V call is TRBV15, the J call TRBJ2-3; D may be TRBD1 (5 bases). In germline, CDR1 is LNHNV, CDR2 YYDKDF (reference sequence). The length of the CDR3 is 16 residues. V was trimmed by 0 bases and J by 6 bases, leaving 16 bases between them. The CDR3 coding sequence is TGTGCCACCAGCAGAGATTGGGGCGCGCCGCGGGATACGCAGTATTTT. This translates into CATSRDWGAPRDTQYF.

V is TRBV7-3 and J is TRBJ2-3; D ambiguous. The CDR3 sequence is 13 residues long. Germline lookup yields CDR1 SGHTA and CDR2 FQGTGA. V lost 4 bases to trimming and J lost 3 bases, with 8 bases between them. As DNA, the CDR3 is TGTGCCAGCAGCTCCCCCCCGACAGATACGCAGTATTTT. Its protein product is CASSSPPTDTQYF. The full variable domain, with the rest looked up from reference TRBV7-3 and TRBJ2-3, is GAGVSQTPSNKVTEKGKYVELRCDPISGHTALYWYRQSLGQGPEFLIYFQGTGAADDSGLPNDRFFAVRPEGSVSTLKIQRTERGDSAVYLCASSSPPTDTQYFGPGTRLTVL.

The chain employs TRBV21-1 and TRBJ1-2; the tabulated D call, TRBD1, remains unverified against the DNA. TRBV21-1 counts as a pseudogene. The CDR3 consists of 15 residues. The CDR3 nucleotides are TGTGCCAGCAGCAAACCAGGGAAGAAGAACTATGGCTACACCTTC. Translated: CASSKPGKKNYGYTF.

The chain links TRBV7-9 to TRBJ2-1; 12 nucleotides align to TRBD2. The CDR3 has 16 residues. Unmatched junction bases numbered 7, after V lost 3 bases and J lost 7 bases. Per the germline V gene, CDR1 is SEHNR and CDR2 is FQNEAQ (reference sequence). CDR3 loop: CASSFPLAGGWNEQFF. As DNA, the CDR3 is TGTGCCAGCAGCTTCCCTCTAGCGGGGGGGTGGAATGAGCAGTTCTTC.

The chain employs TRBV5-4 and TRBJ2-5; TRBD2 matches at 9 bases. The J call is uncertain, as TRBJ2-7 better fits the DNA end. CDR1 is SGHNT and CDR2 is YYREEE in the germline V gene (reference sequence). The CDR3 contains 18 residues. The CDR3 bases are TGTGCCAGCAGCCCCGAAGACCCTAGCGGGGACACGGGCTACGAGCAGTACTTC. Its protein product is CASSPEDPSGDTGYEQYF.

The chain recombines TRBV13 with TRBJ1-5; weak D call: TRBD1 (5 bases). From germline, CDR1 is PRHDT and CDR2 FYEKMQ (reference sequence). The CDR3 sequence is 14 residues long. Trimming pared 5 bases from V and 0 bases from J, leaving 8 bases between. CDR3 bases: TGTGCCAGCAGCAAAGGGGATAGCAATCAGCCCCAGCATTTT. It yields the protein CASSKGDSNQPQHF.

As DNA, the CDR3 is TGTGCCAGCAGTTTTGGGGCGGGAGCGGGGGCAAGCACAGATACGCAGTATTTT. Translation: CASSFGAGAGASTDTQYF. The chain joins TRBV27 to TRBJ2-3, with 8 bases fitting TRBD2. There are 18 residues in the CDR3. After removal of 3 bases from V and 0 bases from J, the junction contained 11 bases not matched to a gene. CDR1 and CDR2 (germline): MNHEY, SMNVEV (reference sequence).

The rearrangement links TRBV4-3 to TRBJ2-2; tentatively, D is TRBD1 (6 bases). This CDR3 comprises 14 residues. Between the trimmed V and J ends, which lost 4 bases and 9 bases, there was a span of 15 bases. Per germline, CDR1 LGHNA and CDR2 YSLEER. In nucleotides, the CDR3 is TGCGCCAGCAGCCGCGACCCAGGGGTCCGGGAGCTGTTTTTT. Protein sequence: CASSRDPGVRELFF.

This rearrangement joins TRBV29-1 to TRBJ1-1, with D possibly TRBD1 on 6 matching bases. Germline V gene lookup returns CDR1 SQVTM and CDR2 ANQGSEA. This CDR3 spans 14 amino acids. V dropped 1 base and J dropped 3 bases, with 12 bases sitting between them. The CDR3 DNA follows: TGCAGCGTTGAAGTCCCAGGGGTTGACACTGAAGCTTTCTTT. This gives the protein CSVEVPGVDTEAFF. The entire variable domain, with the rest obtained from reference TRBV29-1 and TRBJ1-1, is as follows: SAVISQKPSRDICQRGTSLTIQCQVDSQVTMMFWYRQQPGQSLTLIATANQGSEATYESGFVIDKFPISRPNLTFSTLTVSNMSPEDSSIYLCSVEVPGVDTEAFFGQGTRLTVV.

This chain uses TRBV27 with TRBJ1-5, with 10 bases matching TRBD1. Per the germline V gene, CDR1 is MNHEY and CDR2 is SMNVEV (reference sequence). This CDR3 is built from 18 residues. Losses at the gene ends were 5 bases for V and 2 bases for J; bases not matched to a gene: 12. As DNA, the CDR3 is TGTGCCAGCAGTCCCTGGACAGGGGGACGGGGGGGCAATCAGCCCCAGCATTTT. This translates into CASSPWTGGRGGNQPQHF.

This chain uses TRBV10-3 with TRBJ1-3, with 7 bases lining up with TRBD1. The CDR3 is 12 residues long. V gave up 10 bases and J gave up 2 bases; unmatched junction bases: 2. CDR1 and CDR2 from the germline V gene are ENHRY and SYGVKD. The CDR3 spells CASQGAGNTIYF. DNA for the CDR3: TGTGCCAGTCAGGGGGCTGGAAACACCATATATTTT.

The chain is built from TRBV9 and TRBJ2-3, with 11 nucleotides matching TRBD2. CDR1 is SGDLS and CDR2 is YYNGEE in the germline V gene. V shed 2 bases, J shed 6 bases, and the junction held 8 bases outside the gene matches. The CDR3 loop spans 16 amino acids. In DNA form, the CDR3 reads TGTGCCAGCAGCGTTTTGATAGCGGGGGGGCACGATACGCAGTATTTT. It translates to CASSVLIAGGHDTQYF.

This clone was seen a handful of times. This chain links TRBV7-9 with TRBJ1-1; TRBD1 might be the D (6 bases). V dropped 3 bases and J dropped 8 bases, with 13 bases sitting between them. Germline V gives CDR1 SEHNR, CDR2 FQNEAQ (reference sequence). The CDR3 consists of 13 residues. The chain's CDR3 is CASSFFAGQEAFF. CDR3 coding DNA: TGTGCCAGCAGCTTTTTCGCAGGACAGGAAGCTTTCTTT.

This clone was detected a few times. CDR3 nucleotides: TGCGCCAGCACCCGGACAGGGCTTGAGACCCAGTACTTC. Amino acid sequence: CASTRTGLETQYF. The rearrangement links TRBV5-1 to TRBJ2-5; 8 bases map to TRBD1. CDR1 SGHRS and CDR2 YFSETQ come from the germline V gene. J gave up 5 bases and V 6 bases, and 6 bases lay outside the gene matches. The CDR3 length is 13 residues.